This T cell receptor beta chain was found in a study of cytomegalovirus exposure and HLA in healthy donors. Whole-study findings and limits: A classifier reportedly called cytomegalovirus status with high sensitivity and specificity. A later analysis found common viral pathogens apparently linked to several of the most significant clusters. Per a later analysis, 15,000 to 20,000 TCR beta sequences showed association with HLA alleles at 0.05 false discovery rate.

Note on this clone: Its antigen is not known.

This CDR3 is built from 17 residues. CDR1 is SGHTA and CDR2 is FQGNSA in the germline V gene. V lost 4 bases and J 6 bases, leaving 23 bases between the germline ends. Nominally healthy donors were sampled, though unrecorded immune exposures were likely. 13 Jbeta primers and 60 Vbeta primers were used for the PCR. Only in-frame clones appear in the TCRdb table, and some are missing; sequencing was by immunoSEQ multiplex PCR. The sample carries 110,000 or so clones, around 77% recorded once. This receptor was obtained from a woman in her 30s in good health and CMV-seropositive. Sequencing was carried out using PBMCs. The V gene is TRBV7-2, the J gene TRBJ2-3, with a tentative D call TRBD2 (7 bases). CDR3: CASSSGGGRGPRDTQYF. In DNA form, the CDR3 reads TGTGCCAGCAGCTCAGGCGGGGGCCGTGGACCTCGGGATACGCAGTATTTT.